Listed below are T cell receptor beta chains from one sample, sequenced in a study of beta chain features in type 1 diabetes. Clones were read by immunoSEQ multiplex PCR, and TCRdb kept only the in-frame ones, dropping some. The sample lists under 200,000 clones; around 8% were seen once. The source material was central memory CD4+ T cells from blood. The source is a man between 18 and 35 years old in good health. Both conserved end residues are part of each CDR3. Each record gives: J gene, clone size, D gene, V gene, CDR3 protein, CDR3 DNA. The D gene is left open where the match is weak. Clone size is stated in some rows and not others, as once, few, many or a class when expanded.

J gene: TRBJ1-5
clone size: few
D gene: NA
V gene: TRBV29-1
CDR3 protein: CSVVGQSNQPQHF
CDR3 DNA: TGCAGCGTTGTAGGACAGAGCAATCAGCCCCAGCATTTT

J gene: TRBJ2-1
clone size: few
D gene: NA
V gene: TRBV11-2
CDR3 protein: CASSLDGAWDEQFF
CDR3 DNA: TGTGCCAGCAGCTTAGATGGGGCTTGGGATGAGCAGTTCTTC

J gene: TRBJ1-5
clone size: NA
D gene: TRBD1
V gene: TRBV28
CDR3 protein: CASSSQGGADQPQHF
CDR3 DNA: TGTGCCAGCAGTTCGCAAGGGGGCGCAGATCAGCCCCAGCATTTT

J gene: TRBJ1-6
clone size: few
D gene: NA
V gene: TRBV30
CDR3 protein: CAWSRTESSYNSPLHF
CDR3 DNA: TGTGCCTGGAGCAGGACAGAGAGCTCCTATAATTCACCCCTCCACTTT

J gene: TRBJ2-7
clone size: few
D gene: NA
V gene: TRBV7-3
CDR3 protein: CASSFSREQYF
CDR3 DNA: TGTGCCAGCAGCTTTAGTCGCGAGCAGTACTTC

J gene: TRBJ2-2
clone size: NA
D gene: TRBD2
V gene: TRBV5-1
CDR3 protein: CASSLGLAVTSNTGELFF
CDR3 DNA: TGCGCCAGCAGCTTGGGACTAGCGGTAACATCGAACACCGGGGAGCTGTTTTTT

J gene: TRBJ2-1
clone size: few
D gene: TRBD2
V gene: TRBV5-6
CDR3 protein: CASSSGLAGGTYNEQFF
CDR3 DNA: TGTGCCAGCAGCTCCGGACTAGCGGGGGGGACCTACAATGAGCAGTTCTTC

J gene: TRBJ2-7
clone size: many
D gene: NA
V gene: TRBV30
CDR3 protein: CACGQSYEQYF
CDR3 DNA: TGTGCCTGCGGACAGTCCTACGAGCAGTACTTC

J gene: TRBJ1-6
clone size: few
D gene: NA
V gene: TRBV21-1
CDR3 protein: CASDPGVQGDSPLHF
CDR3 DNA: TGTGCCAGCGATCCGGGGGTCCAGGGGGATTCACCCCTCCACTTT

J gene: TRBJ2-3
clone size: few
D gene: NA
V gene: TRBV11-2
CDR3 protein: CASSLGDGGRTSTDTQYF
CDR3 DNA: TGTGCCAGCAGCCTTGGGGACGGGGGGCGCACTAGCACAGATACGCAGTATTTT

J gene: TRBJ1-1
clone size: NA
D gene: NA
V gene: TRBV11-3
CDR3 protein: CASSFTGSTEAFF
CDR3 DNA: TGTGCCAGCAGTTTTACAGGGTCCACTGAAGCTTTCTTT

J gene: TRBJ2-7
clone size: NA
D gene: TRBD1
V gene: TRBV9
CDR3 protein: CASSVGGGQGILDEQYF
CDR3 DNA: TGTGCCAGCAGCGTAGGAGGGGGACAGGGGATTCTAGACGAGCAGTACTTC

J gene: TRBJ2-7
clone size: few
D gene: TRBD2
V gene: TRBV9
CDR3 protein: CASSVGTSGSYEQYF
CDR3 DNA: TGTGCCAGCAGCGTAGGTACTAGCGGGAGCTACGAGCAGTACTTC

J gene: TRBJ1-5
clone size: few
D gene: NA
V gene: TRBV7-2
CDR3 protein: CASSLSTSNQPQHF
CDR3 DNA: TGTGCCAGCAGCTTATCCACAAGCAATCAGCCCCAGCATTTT

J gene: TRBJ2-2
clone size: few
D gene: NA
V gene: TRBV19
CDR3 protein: CASSTPTTYTGELFF
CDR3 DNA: TGTGCCAGTAGTACCCCGACTACCTACACCGGGGAGCTGTTTTTT

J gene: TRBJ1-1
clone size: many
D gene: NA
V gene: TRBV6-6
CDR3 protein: CASRNEGGTEAFF
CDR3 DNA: TGTGCCAGCAGGAACGAGGGGGGGACTGAAGCTTTCTTT

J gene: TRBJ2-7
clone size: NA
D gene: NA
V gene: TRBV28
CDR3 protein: CASSSPDGLYEQYF
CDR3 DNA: TGTGCCAGCAGTTCCCCGGACGGACTCTACGAGCAGTACTTC

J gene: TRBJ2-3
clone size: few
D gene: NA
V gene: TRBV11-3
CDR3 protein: CASTRGAAGDTQYF
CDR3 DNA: TGTGCCAGCACCCGTGGCGCAGCGGGAGATACGCAGTATTTT

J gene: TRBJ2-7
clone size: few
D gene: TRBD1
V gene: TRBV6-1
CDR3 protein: CASRESGTGLVNEQYF
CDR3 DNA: TGTGCCAGCAGGGAATCCGGGACAGGGCTTGTAAACGAGCAGTACTTC

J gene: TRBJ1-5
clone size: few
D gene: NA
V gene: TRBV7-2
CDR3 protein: CASSTRGPSSNQPQHF
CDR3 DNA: TGTGCCAGCAGCACCAGGGGACCCTCGAGCAATCAGCCCCAGCATTTT

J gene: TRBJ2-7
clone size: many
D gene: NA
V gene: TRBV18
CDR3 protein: CASSPGAAYEQYF
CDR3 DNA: TGTGCCAGCTCACCAGGGGCGGCCTACGAGCAGTACTTC

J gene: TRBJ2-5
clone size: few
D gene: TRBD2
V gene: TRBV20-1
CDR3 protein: CSARTSQTQYF
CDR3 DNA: TGCAGTGCTCGGACTAGTCAGACCCAGTACTTC

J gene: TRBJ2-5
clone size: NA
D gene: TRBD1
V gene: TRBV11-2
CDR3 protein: CASSYGGTGGQETQYF
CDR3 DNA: TGTGCCAGCAGCTACGGGGGAACAGGGGGACAAGAGACCCAGTACTTC

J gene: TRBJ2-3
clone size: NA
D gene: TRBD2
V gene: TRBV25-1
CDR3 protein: CASSADKGLGGTQYF
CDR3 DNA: TGTGCCAGCAGTGCCGACAAAGGACTAGGTGGTACGCAGTATTTT

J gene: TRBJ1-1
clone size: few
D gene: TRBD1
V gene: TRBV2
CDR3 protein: CASGRQGTMNTEAFF
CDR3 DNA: TGTGCCAGCGGCCGACAGGGCACCATGAACACTGAAGCTTTCTTT

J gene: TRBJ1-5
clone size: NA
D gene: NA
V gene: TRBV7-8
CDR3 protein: CASSLSGNQPQHF
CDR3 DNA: TGTGCCAGCAGCTTATCAGGGAATCAGCCCCAGCATTTT

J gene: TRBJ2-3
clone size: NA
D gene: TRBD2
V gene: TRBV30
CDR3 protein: CAWSVRKLAGGLGVDTQYF
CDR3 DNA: TGTGCCTGGAGTGTAAGGAAACTAGCGGGGGGCCTCGGGGTAGATACGCAGTATTTT